This T cell receptor (beta chain) was identified in a study of blood T cell repertoires in COVID-19. The wider study: Both acute and convalescent COVID-19 samples were obtained from the United States, Italy and Spain. T cells, B-cell-depleted T cells, or PBMCs provided the cDNA or gDNA that served as material.

V was pared by 6 bases and J by 9 bases, with 18 bases between. CDR1 is LNHDA and CDR2 is SQIVND in the germline V gene (reference sequence). This CDR3 is built from 14 residues. Per the authors' pipeline: Reference gene primers were amplified, and this amplification served to estimate nucleated cell counts. Measured with immunoSEQ multiplex PCR; TCRdb has only the in-frame clones, and not every one. The D gene and trimming were derived from the DNA, and the V and J assignments and clone size from that table. The sample holds some 160,000 clones; under 85% are singletons and the top ten take over 8.5%.

The sequence was obtained from a man aged 50 or older with active or convalescent COVID-19. The specimen sequenced was peripheral blood. The chain joins TRBV19 to TRBJ2-1, with D possibly being TRBD2 (5 bases). CDR3 in DNA: TGTGCCAGTAGCATCGGGGTCGGAGGCGGTGAGCAGTTCTTC. It encodes CASSIGVGGGEQFF. Based on the CDR3 plus reference TRBV19 and TRBJ2-1, the full variable domain is DGGITQSPKYLFRKEGQNVTLSCEQNLNHDAMYWYRQDPGQGLRLIYYSQIVNDFQKGDIAEGYSVSREKKESFPLTVTSAQKNPTAFYLCASSIGVGGGEQFFGPGTRLTVL.